This T cell receptor beta chain emerged from a study of blood T cell repertoires in COVID-19. The V and J ends lost 1 base and 5 bases respectively, with 6 bases between them. The CDR3 runs to 13 residues. Germline CDR1 is SGHAT and CDR2 is FQNNGV. Here immunoSEQ multiplex PCR was the method, and the copy in TCRdb shows in-frame clones only, minus some. The repertoire holds more than 60,000 clones, with over 75% as singletons. The V call is TRBV11-2, the J call TRBJ1-5; D might be TRBD1 (6 bases). This receptor was obtained from a human donor in a cohort sampled during active COVID-19. Sequencing was carried out using peripheral blood. The CDR3 DNA reads as TGTGCCAGCAGCTTAGGGACAGATCAGCCCCAGCATTTT. The encoded protein is CASSLGTDQPQHF.